These T cell receptor beta chains were read from a single sample in a study of blood T cell repertoires in COVID-19. Sequencing used immunoSEQ multiplex PCR; TCRdb keeps in-frame clones, though not all of them. Here the sample spans roughly 200,000 clones, about 86% being singletons. Sequenced: peripheral blood. Receptor source: a young woman who had recovered from COVID-19. CDR3s include the opening cysteine and the closing phenylalanine or tryptophan. The order of the fields is J gene, V gene, clone size, D gene, CDR3 length, CDR3 protein, CDR3 DNA. A D gene is named only where the DNA matches it firmly. Clone size is shown for a subset of rows, as once, few, many or a class of expanded clone.

TRBJ1-2,TRBV7-6,NA,NA,14,CASSLASAGYGYTF,TGTGCCAGCAGCTTAGCCTCGGCAGGTTATGGCTACACCTTC
TRBJ1-1,TRBV5-4,few,TRBD1,13,CASSPGTGTEAFF,TGTGCCAGCAGCCCCGGGACAGGGACTGAAGCTTTCTTT
TRBJ2-6,TRBV19,NA,NA,15,CASSAVGVGANVLTF,TGTGCCAGTAGTGCCGTCGGTGTCGGGGCCAACGTCCTGACTTTC
TRBJ2-7,TRBV4-3,NA,NA,16,CASSQRMRLDPYEQYF,TGCGCCAGCAGCCAAAGAATGCGACTAGACCCCTACGAGCAGTACTTC
TRBJ2-1,TRBV7-3,NA,NA,14,CASSQLDSYNEQFF,TGTGCCAGCAGCCAACTTGACTCATACAATGAGCAGTTCTTC
TRBJ1-2,TRBV2,NA,NA,13,CASKGAGRYGYTF,TGTGCCAGCAAAGGGGCAGGCCGCTATGGCTACACCTTC
TRBJ1-3,TRBV4-2,NA,NA,13,CASSPRVGNTIYF,TGTGCCAGCAGCCCCAGGGTGGGAAACACCATATATTTT
TRBJ2-3,TRBV2,once,TRBD2,14,CASRASGGADTQYF,TGTGCCAGCAGGGCTAGCGGGGGGGCGGATACGCAGTATTTT
TRBJ1-2,TRBV19,NA,NA,13,CASSGPRAYGYTF,TGTGCCAGTAGTGGTCCCAGGGCGTATGGCTACACCTTC
TRBJ2-5,TRBV11-2,NA,NA,16,CASSLAWIADQETQYF,TGTGCCAGCAGCTTAGCGTGGATAGCGGATCAAGAGACCCAGTACTTC
TRBJ2-5,TRBV2,NA,NA,16,CASSRGQSTHQETQYF,TGTGCCAGCAGCCGCGGACAATCGACACACCAAGAGACCCAGTACTTC
TRBJ2-4,TRBV13,NA,NA,17,CASSSGTGLLAKNIQYF,TGTGCCAGCAGCTCCGGGACTGGGCTTCTAGCCAAAAACATTCAGTACTTC
TRBJ2-5,TRBV19,NA,NA,13,CASSTSGEETQYF,TGTGCCAGTAGTACGTCCGGGGAAGAGACCCAGTACTTC
TRBJ2-1,TRBV6-5,once,NA,16,CASSYGGPTRGNEQFF,TGTGCCAGCAGTTACGGAGGGCCAACCAGGGGGAATGAGCAGTTCTTC
TRBJ2-3,TRBV27,NA,NA,15,CASSNGLRSTDTQYF,TGTGCCAGCAGCAATGGACTCAGGAGCACAGATACGCAGTATTTT
TRBJ1-6,TRBV9,NA,TRBD1,14,CASSVGQGESPLHF,TGTGCCAGCAGCGTAGGGCAGGGGGAGTCACCCCTCCACTTT
TRBJ1-1,TRBV7-6,NA,TRBD1,15,CASSPGQGLNTEAFF,TGTGCCAGCAGCCCAGGACAGGGCTTGAACACTGAAGCTTTCTTT
TRBJ2-2,TRBV4-1,NA,TRBD2,17,CASSQVPRGANTGELFF,TGCGCCAGCAGCCAAGTACCGCGGGGGGCAAACACCGGGGAGCTGTTTTTT
TRBJ2-1,TRBV24-1,NA,TRBD1,16,CATSDPTRDRDNEQFF,TGTGCCACCAGTGATCCTACCCGGGACAGGGACAATGAGCAGTTCTTC
TRBJ1-2,TRBV19,NA,NA,11,CASTGYYGYTF,TGTGCCAGTACGGGTTACTATGGCTACACCTTC
TRBJ2-3,TRBV9,NA,TRBD2,16,CASSVGTSGKGDTQYF,TGTGCCAGCAGCGTAGGAACTAGCGGGAAAGGAGATACGCAGTATTTT
TRBJ2-1,TRBV4-1,NA,TRBD2,14,CASSQPGTTREQFF,TGCGCCAGCAGCCAGCCCGGGACTACTCGTGAGCAGTTCTTC
TRBJ2-1,TRBV5-6,NA,NA,17,CASSFRKRRIGPNEQFF,TGTGCCAGCAGCTTTCGGAAGCGGCGGATTGGACCCAATGAGCAGTTCTTC
TRBJ2-2,TRBV7-3,NA,NA,14,CASSPGLHTGELFF,TGTGCCAGCAGCCCGGGACTCCACACCGGGGAGCTGTTTTTT
TRBJ1-1,TRBV3-1/TRBV3-2,once,NA,14,CASSPYGQNTEAFF,TGTGCCAGCAGCCCTTATGGACAGAACACTGAAGCTTTCTTT
TRBJ2-3,TRBV9,NA,TRBD1,17,CASSGGTGGKRTDTQYF,TGTGCCAGCAGCGGAGGGACAGGGGGGAAGAGAACAGATACGCAGTATTTT
TRBJ2-1,TRBV4-3,once,TRBD2,16,CASSPPVAGTGGEQFF,TGCGCCAGCAGTCCCCCGGTAGCGGGGACTGGGGGTGAGCAGTTCTTC
TRBJ1-5,TRBV5-8,NA,TRBD1,16,CASSFWTGQGNQPQHF,TGTGCCAGCAGCTTTTGGACAGGGCAGGGCAATCAGCCCCAGCATTTT
TRBJ1-1,TRBV18,NA,NA,13,CASSPEMNTEAFF,TGTGCCAGCTCACCAGAGATGAACACTGAAGCTTTCTTT
TRBJ2-3,TRBV7-9,NA,NA,17,CASSWYGAGPYTDTQYF,TGTGCCAGCAGCTGGTACGGTGCAGGGCCTTACACAGATACGCAGTATTTT
TRBJ2-7,TRBV7-2,NA,TRBD1,14,CASSLGGQAYEQYF,TGTGCCAGCAGCTTAGGGGGACAGGCCTACGAGCAGTACTTC
TRBJ2-3,TRBV27,once,NA,15,CASSSREASTDTQYF,TGTGCCAGCAGTTCAAGGGAGGCCAGCACAGATACGCAGTATTTT
TRBJ1-4,TRBV9,many,NA,17,CASSVGPGRQDNEKLFF,TGTGCCAGCAGCGTAGGTCCCGGTCGGCAGGATAATGAAAAACTGTTTTTT
TRBJ2-7,TRBV6-5,once,TRBD2,15,CASSRSGGSSYEQYF,TGTGCCAGCAGTCGGAGCGGGGGGTCCTCCTACGAGCAGTACTTC
TRBJ1-1,TRBV7-9,NA,TRBD1,15,CASSSGQGGSTEAFF,TGTGCCAGCAGCTCAGGACAGGGGGGGAGTACTGAAGCTTTCTTT
TRBJ2-5,TRBV6-5,NA,NA,13,CASSGTTGETQYF,TGTGCCAGCAGCGGGACTACAGGGGAGACCCAGTACTTC
TRBJ1-1,TRBV7-8,NA,NA,11,CASSPGVDAFF,TGTGCCAGCAGCCCCGGGGTAGATGCTTTCTTT
TRBJ1-4,TRBV7-2,NA,NA,14,CASSLPLTGEKLFF,TGTGCCAGCAGCTTACCTCTGACGGGAGAAAAACTGTTTTTT
TRBJ2-2,TRBV2,NA,TRBD2,15,CASSGLAGGTGELFF,TGTGCCAGCAGTGGACTAGCGGGGGGCACCGGGGAGCTGTTTTTT
TRBJ2-1,TRBV27,NA,TRBD2,17,CASALVASGSLYNEQFF,TGTGCCAGCGCTCTCGTGGCTAGCGGGAGTTTGTACAATGAGCAGTTCTTC
TRBJ1-5,TRBV28,NA,NA,16,CASTEGRTKSNQPQHF,TGTGCCAGCACCGAGGGCCGAACTAAGAGCAATCAGCCCCAGCATTTT
TRBJ2-2,TRBV12-3/TRBV12-4,NA,TRBD1,13,CASSTQGAGELFF,TGTGCCAGCAGTACCCAGGGGGCCGGGGAGCTGTTTTTT
TRBJ1-5,TRBV6-6,NA,NA,15,CASSYSIQSNQPQHF,TGTGCCAGCAGTTACTCGATACAGTCCAATCAGCCCCAGCATTTT
TRBJ1-2,TRBV9,NA,NA,14,CASSERQVNYGYTF,TGTGCCAGCAGCGAGCGACAGGTTAACTATGGCTACACCTTC
TRBJ2-3,TRBV2,NA,TRBD2,14,CASGTSGAVYTQYF,TGTGCCAGCGGGACTAGCGGGGCTGTCTATACGCAGTATTTT
TRBJ2-3,TRBV24-1,NA,TRBD2,15,CATSGGSGGIDTQYF,TGTGCCACCAGTGGGGGTAGCGGGGGGATAGATACGCAGTATTTT
TRBJ2-5,TRBV2,few,TRBD1,14,CASRLQGYQETQYF,TGTGCCAGCAGACTACAGGGGTACCAAGAGACCCAGTACTTC
TRBJ1-5,TRBV30,NA,NA,13,CAWNFGSNQPQHF,TGTGCCTGGAATTTCGGTAGCAATCAGCCCCAGCATTTT
TRBJ1-5,TRBV10-2,NA,NA,18,CASSEVGRGRYSNQPQHF,TGCGCCAGCAGTGAGGTCGGGCGGGGGCGTTATAGCAATCAGCCCCAGCATTTT
TRBJ2-1,TRBV10-3,NA,NA,16,CAISESNVQGWNEQFF,TGTGCCATCAGTGAGTCGAATGTCCAGGGCTGGAATGAGCAGTTCTTC
TRBJ2-2,TRBV6-5,NA,NA,15,CASRPRGGNTGELFF,TGTGCCAGCAGACCCAGAGGGGGGAACACCGGGGAGCTGTTTTTT
TRBJ1-5,TRBV4-1,NA,TRBD1,18,CASSQAHRGLERNQPQHF,TGCGCCAGCAGCCAAGCCCACAGGGGGCTGGAACGGAATCAGCCCCAGCATTTT